The 7 T cell receptor beta chains listed next were all sequenced from one sample in a study of CD8 T cells in ankylosing spondylitis. TCRdb recomputed calls from the 5' RACE reads with MiXCR, one row per CDR3 protein. This repertoire shows a few hundred thousand distinct CDR3 sequences, roughly 10% found once; its top ten account for 6% to 8.5%. The sequenced sample was blood, either unsorted or a sorted T cell fraction (not recorded which). The receptors here all came from a male donor with ankylosing spondylitis or in good health (not recorded which).

CDR3 in amino acids: CASSLNRLAWGTDTQYF. CDR3 DNA sequence: TGTGCCAGCAGCCTGAACCGGCTAGCGTGGGGCACAGATACGCAGTATTTT. The chain combines TRBV6-6 with TRBJ2-3; TRBD2 is a possible D gene (6 bases). The CDR3 consists of 17 residues. With 6 bases removed from V and 1 base from J, the gap between germline ends came to 20 bases. Per the germline V gene, CDR1 is MNHNY and CDR2 is SVGAGI (reference sequence).

The chain recombines TRBV7-2 with TRBJ2-7; D unclear. The CDR3 spans 13 residues. Trimming pared 5 bases from V and 3 bases from J, leaving 11 bases between. Germline CDR1 and CDR2: SGHTA and FQGNSA. CDR3 amino acids: CASSPPGGYEQYF. DNA for the CDR3: TGTGCCAGCAGCCCCCCGGGTGGCTACGAGCAGTACTTC. Variable domain in full (rest from reference TRBV7-2 and TRBJ2-7): GAGVSQSPSNKVTEKGKDVELRCDPISGHTALYWYRQSLGQGLEFLIYFQGNSAPDKSGLPSDRFSAERTGGSVSTLTIQRTQQEDSAVYLCASSPPGGYEQYFGPGTRLTVT.

This clonotype came up a few times. This chain joins TRBV9 and TRBJ2-3, with D tentatively TRBD2 (5 bases). This CDR3 has 17 residues. Trimming took 2 bases from V and 2 from J, leaving 18 bases between them. CDR1 SGDLS and CDR2 YYNGEE come from the germline V gene. CDR3 amino acids: CASSVRPDGGPTDTQYF. The CDR3 nucleotides are TGTGCCAGCAGCGTCCGACCAGACGGAGGACCCACAGATACGCAGTATTTT.

At least ten counts were recorded for this clonotype. The chain combines TRBV4-1 with TRBJ2-7, with TRBD1 identical over 9 bases. This CDR3 is built from 19 residues. With V trimmed by 0 bases and J by 2 bases, 14 bases remained unmatched. Looked up from germline, CDR1 is MGHRA and CDR2 is YSYEKL. DNA of the CDR3: TGCGCCAGCAGCCAAGACAGATGGGGACAGGGCCCGGGAACCTACGAGCAGTACTTC. This translates into CASSQDRWGQGPGTYEQYF.

This clonotype was counted between two and nine times. V and J are TRBV10-3 and TRBJ2-2; 7 nucleotides match TRBD1. CDR1 is ENHRY, CDR2 SYGVKD, per germline. The V and J ends lost 4 bases and 4 bases, in that order; junction bases with no gene match: 6. The CDR3 consists of 15 residues. DNA of the CDR3: TGTGCCATCAGTGTAGGGACAGCCTTCACCGGGGAGCTGTTTTTT. This sequence encodes CAISVGTAFTGELFF.

This clonotype was picked up a small number of times. The J gene is TRBJ2-4, the V gene TRBV20-1, with 12 nucleotides matching TRBD2. Germline V gene lookup returns CDR1 DFQATT and CDR2 SNEGSKA (reference sequence). Germline trimming cut 3 bases from V and 0 bases from J; bases unmatched to any gene: 18. The CDR3 has 21 residues. The CDR3 region is CSARTSGGLPPMELAKNIQYF. In DNA form, the CDR3 reads TGCAGTGCTAGGACTAGCGGGGGCCTACCCCCCATGGAGCTAGCCAAAAACATTCAGTACTTC.

This clonotype showed up many times. The J gene is TRBJ1-4, the V gene TRBV20-1; D remains ambiguous. Germline V CDR1 and CDR2: DFQATT, SNEGSKA (reference sequence). The CDR3 consists of 16 residues. V lost 2 bases, J lost 0 bases, and 13 bases lay in between. The CDR3 DNA follows: TGCAGTGCTAGAAGGGTAGCACGAGCAACTAATGAAAAACTGTTTTTT. This codes for CSARRVARATNEKLFF.